Listed below are T cell receptor beta chains from one sample, sequenced in a study of T cells after yellow fever vaccination. Using its own MiXCR run on the 5' RACE reads, TCRdb lists one record per CDR3 protein. This repertoire shows over 110,000 distinct CDR3 sequences, about 7.7% found once; its top ten account for approximately 0.67%. The sequences come from CD4+ T cells sorted from PBMCs, collected 5 days after the yellow fever booster vaccination. All receptors come from a man younger than 45 who received the YFV17D yellow fever vaccine. The CDR3 runs from the conserved cysteine through the conserved F or W. The order of the fields is V gene, clone size, J gene, D gene, CDR3 DNA, CDR3 protein. A D gene is named only where the DNA matches it firmly. Clone sizes are shown as once, few, many, or a class for an expanded clone.

>TRBV1|many|TRBJ2-3|.
TGCACCAGCAGCCAACTCCCGGGACTAGAGGCAGATACGCAGTATTTT
CTSSQLPGLEADTQYF
>TRBV6-5|many|TRBJ2-5|TRBD2
TGTGCCAGCATGGGGGGGGCTAGCGGGAAAGAGACCCAGTACTTC
CASMGGASGKETQYF
>TRBV7-2|many|TRBJ2-1|.
TGTGCCAGCAGCTTAGGGTGGAGCTCCTACAATGAGCAGTTCTTC
CASSLGWSSYNEQFF
>TRBV24-1|many|TRBJ2-3|.
TGTGCCACCAGTGAGGGGGGCCCCCTGTATTTT
CATSEGGPLYF
>TRBV20-1|many|TRBJ2-7|TRBD2
TGCAGTGCTAGACCCGGGACTAGCTTCTACGAGCAGTACTTC
CSARPGTSFYEQYF
>TRBV6-1|many|TRBJ1-4|.
TGTGCCAGCAGGTCACCGGGCGGGGGTGGTGAAAAACTGTTTTTT
CASRSPGGGGEKLFF
>TRBV20-1|many|TRBJ1-6|TRBD1
TGCAGTGCCCAGACAGGGGATCCACCCCTCCACTTT
CSAQTGDPPLHF
>TRBV5-8|many|TRBJ1-5|.
TGTGCCAGCAGCTGGGGGGAAGGTCAGCCCCAGCATTTT
CASSWGEGQPQHF
>TRBV7-2|many|TRBJ1-2|.
TGTGCCAGCAGCCCGGGTAGCCTTCGAGTGTTCGGCTACACCTTC
CASSPGSLRVFGYTF
>TRBV29-1|many|TRBJ2-3|TRBD2
TGCAGCTCTGTGGGGGGGACAGATACGCAGTATTTT
CSSVGGTDTQYF
>TRBV18|many|TRBJ1-2|TRBD1
TGTGCCAGCTCACCACTCCCGACAGGGGCTCTATGGGGCTACACCTTC
CASSPLPTGALWGYTF
>TRBV6-2/TRBV6-3|many|TRBJ2-1|.
TGTGCCAGCAAGATCATTGCGGGCGTAGCTAGGAACAATGAGCAGTTCTTC
CASKIIAGVARNNEQFF
>TRBV20-1|many|TRBJ1-4|.
TGCAGTGCTACAAGGGACACCAATGAAAAACTGTTTTTT
CSATRDTNEKLFF
>TRBV10-2|many|TRBJ1-4|TRBD1
TGCGCCAGCAGGCCAACCGGGACAGGGTCCCCAACTAATGAAAAACTGTTTTTT
CASRPTGTGSPTNEKLFF
>TRBV20-1|many|TRBJ1-4|.
TGCAGTGCTACGGGGTCTAATGAAAAACTGTTTTTT
CSATGSNEKLFF